These 18 T cell receptor beta chains share one sample of origin, sequenced in a study of a mutant IDH1 vaccine in newly diagnosed glioma (dated by TCRdb to the early 2020s). The library came from the immunoSEQ multiplex PCR assay. TCRdb limited this immuneACCESS table to in-frame rearrangements with V and J called. A share of clones is missing; checked studies link under half to unresolved V genes, and the rest is unexplained. This sample gives around 46,000 clones in total; around 80% of them show up just once. Around 4.9% of the sample comes from the top ten. No cognate antigen is known for these TCRs. The sample's time point label is to be understood as: week 5, during vaccination. Every vaccine dose consisted of 300 ug of a 20-mer mutant IDH1 peptide in Montanide, administered subcutaneously together with topical imiquimod. This specimen was PBMCs, taken from a glioma patient whose treatment included an IDH1 peptide vaccine. These receptors were obtained from a man in his fifties with glioma.

This sequence joins TRBV11-2 and TRBJ1-1; D gene uncertain. This CDR3 contains 11 residues. The germline CDR1 and CDR2 sequences are SGHAT and FQNNGV. V was shortened by 0 bases and J by 8 bases, with 4 bases between the two germline ends. This chain's CDR3 is CASSLEGEAFF. CDR3 coding DNA: TGTGCCAGCAGCTTAGAAGGGGAAGCTTTCTTT.

The rearrangement joins TRBV19 to TRBJ1-1, with a possible D match to TRBD1 (5 bases). The CDR3 is made up of 14 amino acids. Between the trimmed V and J ends, which lost 6 bases and 5 bases, there was a span of 16 bases. Germline CDR1 is LNHDA and CDR2 is SQIVND (reference sequence). CDR3 coding DNA: TGTGCCAGTAGGCTGACAGATTCCGATACTGAAGCTTTCTTT. This gives the protein CASRLTDSDTEAFF.

V and J are TRBV7-9 and TRBJ2-7; the D call may be TRBD1 or TRBD2 (7 bases each). Trimming took off 4 bases at V and 5 bases at J, with 15 bases between the two ends. The germline CDR1 and CDR2 sequences are SEHNR and FQNEAQ (reference sequence). The CDR3 is made up of 14 amino acids. The CDR3 DNA reads as TGTGCCAGCAGCTCGTCAGGGGGGGATGACGAGCAGTACTTC. It translates to CASSSSGGDDEQYF.

V is TRBV30 and J is TRBJ2-5; no definite D call. The CDR3 spans 14 residues. Trimming removed 1 base from V and 5 bases from J, with 14 bases in between. Germline V CDR1 and CDR2: GTSNPN, SVGIG (reference sequence). The CDR3 sequence: CAWSEIGPRETQYF. CDR3 DNA sequence: TGTGCCTGGAGTGAGATTGGACCACGGGAGACCCAGTACTTC.

The chain carries TRBV7-2 and TRBJ1-1; 9 nucleotides agree with TRBD1. V lost 1 base, J lost 5 bases, and 8 bases stayed unmatched. The V gene's germline CDR1 is SGHTA and CDR2 FQGNSA. This CDR3 region has 16 residues. The CDR3 sequence: CASSLEGTGRGTEAFF. The DNA for the CDR3 is TGTGCCAGCAGCTTAGAGGGGACAGGGAGGGGGACTGAAGCTTTCTTT.

This clone has just a few counts. The chain has TRBV28 and TRBJ1-2; unclear D gene. Looked up from germline, CDR1 is MDHEN and CDR2 is SYDVKM. Trimming took off 3 bases at V and 5 bases at J, with 16 bases between the two ends. The CDR3 is made up of 15 amino acids. CDR3 sequence reads: CASSLGSYLTYGYTF. The CDR3 nucleotides read TGTGCCAGCAGTTTGGGGTCCTACCTCACTTATGGCTACACCTTC.

This chain links TRBV10-3 with TRBJ1-1; possible D gene TRBD1, 5 bases. V was pared by 7 bases and J by 1 base, with 10 bases between. Germline CDR1 and CDR2: ENHRY and SYGVKD. This CDR3 has 13 amino acids. The CDR3 DNA reads as TGTGCCATCAACGGGGGTGCGAACACTGAAGCTTTCTTT. It yields the protein CAINGGANTEAFF.

The CDR3 here is CASSELGQLNTEAFF. The CDR3, as DNA: TGTGCCAGCAGTGAACTGGGACAGCTGAACACTGAAGCTTTCTTT. V gene TRBV25-1 combines with J gene TRBJ1-1, with 7 bases fitting TRBD1. V shed 2 bases and J 0 bases; nucleotides not matched to a gene: 3. The CDR3 extends over 15 amino acids. The germline gives CDR1 MGHDK, CDR2 SYGVNS.

The chain recombines TRBV18 with TRBJ1-5, with D perhaps matching TRBD1 (6 bases). Per germline, CDR1 KGHSH and CDR2 LQKENI. CDR3 length: 16 residues. Trimming took 2 bases from V and 0 from J, leaving 11 bases between them. This chain's CDR3 is CASSPGQFNSNQPQHF. In DNA, the CDR3 is TGTGCCAGCTCACCAGGACAGTTTAATAGCAATCAGCCCCAGCATTTT.

The CDR3 region has the DNA TGTGCCAGCAGCTTGAGAGAAAAACTGTTTTTT. This translates into CASSLREKLFF. This chain links TRBV7-8 with TRBJ1-4, with no clear D. Trimming took off 3 bases at V and 8 bases at J, with 4 bases between the two ends. Germline V lookup: CDR1 SGHVS, CDR2 FQNEAQ. The CDR3 length is 11 residues.

This clone was observed a few times. This chain joins TRBV4-1 and TRBJ1-5, with 7 bases aligning to TRBD1. The germline V gene encodes CDR1 MGHRA and CDR2 YSYEKL. The CDR3 contains 15 residues. The trim removed 1 base at V and 1 base at J, leaving 1 base unmatched. CDR3 loop: CASSQARGSNQPQHF. In DNA, the CDR3 is TGCGCCAGCAGCCAAGCCAGGGGGAGCAATCAGCCCCAGCATTTT.

This clone was detected only a few times. V usage is TRBV6-5 and J usage is TRBJ1-1, with D tentatively TRBD1 (5 bases). V lost 2 bases to trimming and J lost 1 base, with 8 bases between them. CDR1 is MNHEY, CDR2 SVGAGI, per germline. This CDR3 comprises 14 residues. The CDR3 DNA follows: TGTGCCAGCAGTTACGGGACTACGAACACTGAAGCTTTCTTT. It codes for CASSYGTTNTEAFF.

This clone was counted a single time. The chain recombines TRBV5-5 with TRBJ1-5, with 8 bases fitting TRBD1. There are 14 residues in the CDR3. The V gene end was trimmed by 4 bases and the J gene end by 3 bases; junction bases not matched to a gene: 3. The V gene's germline CDR1 is SGHKS and CDR2 YYEKEE (reference sequence). The CDR3 DNA reads as TGTGCCAGCAGCCCGGGACAGGCCAATCAGCCCCAGCATTTT. Protein sequence: CASSPGQANQPQHF.

This chain links TRBV4-1 with TRBJ1-3; D call uncertain. The germline gives CDR1 MGHRA, CDR2 YSYEKL. The V gene lost 0 bases and the J gene lost 0 bases, with 6 bases spanning the gap. This CDR3 spans 15 amino acids. The CDR3 here is CASSQDRPSGNTIYF. The CDR3 bases are TGCGCCAGCAGCCAAGATCGACCCTCTGGAAACACCATATATTTT.

This clone has more than one count but fewer than ten. The chain carries TRBV7-3 and TRBJ2-3, with 7 bases fitting TRBD1. Unmatched junction bases numbered 9, after V lost 4 bases and J lost 2 bases. The CDR3 loop spans 16 amino acids. From germline, CDR1 is SGHTA and CDR2 FQGTGA. DNA for the CDR3: TGTGCCAGCAGCTCCCCTCCAGGGGGTCCCACAGATACGCAGTATTTT. Translation gives CASSSPPGGPTDTQYF. Complete variable domain (other parts from reference TRBV7-3 and TRBJ2-3): GAGVSQTPSNKVTEKGKYVELRCDPISGHTALYWYRQSLGQGPEFLIYFQGTGAADDSGLPNDRFFAVRPEGSVSTLKIQRTERGDSAVYLCASSSPPGGPTDTQYFGPGTRLTVL.

This clone was counted ten times or more. CDR3 coding DNA: TGTGCCTGTCAGAGAGGGAATTCACCCCTCCACTTT. Amino acids: CACQRGNSPLHF. V is TRBV30 and J is TRBJ1-6; no firm D call. V was cut by 6 bases and J by 7 bases, with 10 bases left in between. The CDR3 is 12 residues long. Germline V gene data show CDR1 as GTSNPN and CDR2 as SVGIG (reference sequence).

The chain recombines TRBV18 with TRBJ1-1; 10 nucleotides line up with TRBD1. The CDR3 has 13 amino acids. V was pared by 6 bases and J by 4 bases, with 2 bases of the junction left unmatched. Germline assignment: CDR1 KGHSH and CDR2 LQKENI. The DNA for the CDR3 is TGTGCCAGCTCCGGACAGGGGGGCACTGAAGCTTTCTTT. Amino acid sequence: CASSGQGGTEAFF. Full variable domain (rest looked up from reference TRBV18 and TRBJ1-1): NAGVMQNPRHLVRRRGQEARLRCSPMKGHSHVYWYRQLPEEGLKFMVYLQKENIIDESGMPKERFSAEFPKEGPSILRIQQVVRGDSAAYFCASSGQGGTEAFFGQGTRLTVV.

The rearrangement links TRBV16 to TRBJ1-4; D ambiguous. Trimming removed 0 bases from V and 3 bases from J, with 8 bases in between. Germline assignment: CDR1 KGHSY and CDR2 FQNENV. The CDR3 length is 15 residues. The DNA for the CDR3 is TGTGCCAGCAGCCAATCAGGGCAGGCTAATGAAAAACTGTTTTTT. Amino acid sequence: CASSQSGQANEKLFF.